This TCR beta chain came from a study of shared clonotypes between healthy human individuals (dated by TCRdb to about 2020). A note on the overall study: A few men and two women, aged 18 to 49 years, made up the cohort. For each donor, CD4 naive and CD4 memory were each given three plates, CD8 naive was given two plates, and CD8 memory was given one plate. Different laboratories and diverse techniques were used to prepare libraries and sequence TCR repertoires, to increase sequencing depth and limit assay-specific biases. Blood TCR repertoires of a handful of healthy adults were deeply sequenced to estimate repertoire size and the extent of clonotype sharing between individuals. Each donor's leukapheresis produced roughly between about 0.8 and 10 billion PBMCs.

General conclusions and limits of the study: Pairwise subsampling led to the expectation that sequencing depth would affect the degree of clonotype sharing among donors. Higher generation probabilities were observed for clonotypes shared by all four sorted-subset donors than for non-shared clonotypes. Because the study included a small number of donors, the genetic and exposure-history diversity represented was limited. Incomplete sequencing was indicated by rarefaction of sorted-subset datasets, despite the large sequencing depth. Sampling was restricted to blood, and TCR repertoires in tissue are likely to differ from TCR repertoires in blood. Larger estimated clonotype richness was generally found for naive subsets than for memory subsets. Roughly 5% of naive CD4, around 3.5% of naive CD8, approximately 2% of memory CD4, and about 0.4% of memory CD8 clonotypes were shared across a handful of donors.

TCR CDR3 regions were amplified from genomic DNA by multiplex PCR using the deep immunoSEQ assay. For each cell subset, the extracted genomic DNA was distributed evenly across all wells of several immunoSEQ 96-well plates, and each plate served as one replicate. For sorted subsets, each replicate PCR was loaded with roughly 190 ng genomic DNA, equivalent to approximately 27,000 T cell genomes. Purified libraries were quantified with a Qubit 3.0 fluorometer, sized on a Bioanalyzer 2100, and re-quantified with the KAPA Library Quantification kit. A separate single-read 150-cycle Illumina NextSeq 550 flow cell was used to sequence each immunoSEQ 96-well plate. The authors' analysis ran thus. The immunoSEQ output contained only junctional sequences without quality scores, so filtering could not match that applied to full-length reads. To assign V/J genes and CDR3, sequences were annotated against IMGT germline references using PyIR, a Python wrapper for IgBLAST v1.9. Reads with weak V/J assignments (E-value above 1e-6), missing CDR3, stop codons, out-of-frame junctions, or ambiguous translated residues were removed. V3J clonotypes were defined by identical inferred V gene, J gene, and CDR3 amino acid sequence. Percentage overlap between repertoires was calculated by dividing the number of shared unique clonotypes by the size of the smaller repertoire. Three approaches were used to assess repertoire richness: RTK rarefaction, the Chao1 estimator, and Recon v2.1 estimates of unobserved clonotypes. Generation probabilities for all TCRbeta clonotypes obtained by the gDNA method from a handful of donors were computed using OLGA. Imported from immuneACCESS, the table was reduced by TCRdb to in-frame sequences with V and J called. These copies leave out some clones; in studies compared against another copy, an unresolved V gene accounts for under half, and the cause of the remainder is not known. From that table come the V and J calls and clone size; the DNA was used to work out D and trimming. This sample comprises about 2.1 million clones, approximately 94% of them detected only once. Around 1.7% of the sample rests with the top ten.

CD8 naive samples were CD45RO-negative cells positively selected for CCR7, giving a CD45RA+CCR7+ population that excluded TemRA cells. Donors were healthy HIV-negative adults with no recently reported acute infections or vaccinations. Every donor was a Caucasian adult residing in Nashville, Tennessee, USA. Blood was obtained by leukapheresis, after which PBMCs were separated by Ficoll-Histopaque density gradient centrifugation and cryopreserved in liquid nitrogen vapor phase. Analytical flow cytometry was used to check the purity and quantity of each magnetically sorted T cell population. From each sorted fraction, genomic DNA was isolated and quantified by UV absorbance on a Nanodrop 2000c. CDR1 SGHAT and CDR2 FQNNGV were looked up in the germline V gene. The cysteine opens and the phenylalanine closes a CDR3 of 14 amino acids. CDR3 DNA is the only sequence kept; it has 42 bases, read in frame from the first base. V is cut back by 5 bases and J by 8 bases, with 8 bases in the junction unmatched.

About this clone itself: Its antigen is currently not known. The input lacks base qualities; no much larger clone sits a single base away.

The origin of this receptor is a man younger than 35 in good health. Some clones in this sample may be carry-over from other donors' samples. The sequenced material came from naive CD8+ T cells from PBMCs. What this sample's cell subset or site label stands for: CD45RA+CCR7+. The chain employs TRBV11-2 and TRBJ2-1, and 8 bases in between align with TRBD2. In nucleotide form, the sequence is TGTGCCAGCAGCCCAAGCGGGAGTGAGGATGAGCAGTTCTTC. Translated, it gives CASSPSGSEDEQFF.